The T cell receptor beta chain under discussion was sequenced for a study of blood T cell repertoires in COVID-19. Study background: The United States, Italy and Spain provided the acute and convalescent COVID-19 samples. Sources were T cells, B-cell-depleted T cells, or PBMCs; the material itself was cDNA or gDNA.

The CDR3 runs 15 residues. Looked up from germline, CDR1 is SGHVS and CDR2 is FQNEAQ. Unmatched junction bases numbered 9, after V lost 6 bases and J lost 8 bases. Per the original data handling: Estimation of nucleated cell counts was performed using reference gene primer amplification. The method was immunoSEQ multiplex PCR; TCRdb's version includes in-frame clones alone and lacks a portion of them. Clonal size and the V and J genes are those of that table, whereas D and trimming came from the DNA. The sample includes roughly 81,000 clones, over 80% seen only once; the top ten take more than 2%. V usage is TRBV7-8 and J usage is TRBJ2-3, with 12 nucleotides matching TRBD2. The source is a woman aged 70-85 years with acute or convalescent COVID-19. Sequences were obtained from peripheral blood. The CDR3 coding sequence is TGTGCCAGCAGAGGACTAGCGGGGCCGCCTAGTACGCAGTATTTT. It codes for CASRGLAGPPSTQYF.